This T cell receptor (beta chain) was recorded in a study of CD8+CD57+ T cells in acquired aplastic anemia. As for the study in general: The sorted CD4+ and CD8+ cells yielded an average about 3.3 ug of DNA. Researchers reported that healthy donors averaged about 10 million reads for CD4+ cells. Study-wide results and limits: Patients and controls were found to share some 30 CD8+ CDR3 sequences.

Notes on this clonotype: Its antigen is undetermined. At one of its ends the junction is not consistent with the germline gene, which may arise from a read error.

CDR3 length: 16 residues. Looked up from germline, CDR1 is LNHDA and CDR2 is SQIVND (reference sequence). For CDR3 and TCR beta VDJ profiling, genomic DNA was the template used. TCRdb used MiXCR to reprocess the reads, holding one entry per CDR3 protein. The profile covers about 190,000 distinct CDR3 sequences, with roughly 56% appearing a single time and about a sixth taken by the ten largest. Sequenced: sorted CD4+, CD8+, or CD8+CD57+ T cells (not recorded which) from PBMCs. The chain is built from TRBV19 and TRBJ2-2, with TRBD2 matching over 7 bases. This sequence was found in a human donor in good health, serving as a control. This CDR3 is CASSPSSSGGSGELLF. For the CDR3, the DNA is TGTGCCAGTAGTCCATCCTCTAGCGGAGGGAGCGGGGAGCTGCTTTTT.